The 6 T cell receptor beta chains listed next were all sequenced from one sample in a study of T-cell memory formation after mild COVID-19. Using its own MiXCR run on the 5' RACE reads, TCRdb lists one record per CDR3 protein. The sample records fewer than 700,000 distinct CDR3 sequences, about 20% being singletons. The sample comprised PBMCs or a T cell subset sorted from them (not recorded which). Receptors were obtained from an adult woman who had mild COVID-19 (a few samples of this study predate the infection). Cell type and time point are not known.

This clonotype was counted only a few times. V gene TRBV5-1 combines with J gene TRBJ2-1; D is unclear. The germline V gene encodes CDR1 SGHRS and CDR2 YFSETQ. V lost 1 base and J 3 bases, leaving 5 bases between the germline ends. The CDR3 loop spans 13 amino acids. The CDR3, as DNA: TGCGCCAGCAGCTTGTATCTCTACAATGAGCAGTTCTTC. Its protein is CASSLYLYNEQFF.

This clonotype appeared a few times. The chain has TRBV21-1 and TRBJ2-2; TRBD2 is taken as the D call from the table, unchecked against the DNA. TRBV21-1 is classified as a pseudogene. The CDR3 is 15 residues long. The CDR3 sequence is CASSKEGTPLGRMFF. CDR3 nucleotide sequence: TGTGCCAGCAGCAAAGAAGGGACTCCTTTAGGGCGGATGTTTTTT.

This rearrangement joins TRBV13 to TRBJ2-5, with 8 nucleotides matching TRBD2. This CDR3 has 15 amino acids. Germline V gene sequence: CDR1 PRHDT, CDR2 FYEKMQ (reference sequence). Losses at the gene ends were 2 bases for V and 5 bases for J; bases not matched to a gene: 7. The CDR3 protein is CASSLPGGLGETQYF. CDR3 in DNA: TGTGCCAGCAGCTTACCGGGGGGGCTGGGTGAGACCCAGTACTTC.

In its sample, this clonotype was seen a few times. The J gene is TRBJ2-3, the V gene TRBV4-2, with 7 bases matching TRBD2. CDR3 length equals 17 residues. Germline-derived CDR1 and CDR2 are LGHNA and YNFKEQ. V lost 0 bases to trimming and J lost 6 bases; unmatched junction nucleotides: 12. The CDR3 DNA is TGTGCCAGCAGCCAAGATCGACGGGGGGTCCCCAGGGATACGCAGTATTTT. Translated: CASSQDRRGVPRDTQYF.

The rearrangement uses TRBV15 and TRBJ2-2, with 7 nucleotides matching TRBD1. The CDR3 sequence is 15 residues long. Germline V gene data show CDR1 as LNHNV and CDR2 as YYDKDF (reference sequence). V was pared by 6 bases and J by 3 bases, with 7 bases of the junction left unmatched. The CDR3 reads CATRATGLDTGELFF. The CDR3 bases are TGTGCCACCAGAGCGACAGGGTTGGACACCGGGGAGCTGTTTTTT. Full variable domain (rest looked up from reference TRBV15 and TRBJ2-2): DAMVIQNPRYQVTQFGKPVTLSCSQTLNHNVMYWYQQKSSQAPKLLFHYYDKDFNNEADTPDNFQSRRPNTSFCFLDIRSPGLGDTAMYLCATRATGLDTGELFFGEGSRLTVL.

The rearrangement links TRBV5-1 to TRBJ2-1, with 7 positions matching TRBD2. This CDR3 is 13 amino acids long. The germline CDR1 and CDR2 sequences are SGHRS and YFSETQ. Trimming took 4 bases from V and 6 from J; bases not matched to a gene: 4. CDR3 DNA sequence: TGCGCCAGCAGCGAAGGACTAGTCAATGAGCAGTTCTTC. Residues: CASSEGLVNEQFF. Full variable domain (missing parts from reference TRBV5-1 and TRBJ2-1): KAGVTQTPRYLIKTRGQQVTLSCSPISGHRSVSWYQQTPGQGLQFLFEYFSETQRNKGNFPGRFSGRQFSNSRSEMNVSTLELGDSALYLCASSEGLVNEQFFGPGTRLTVL.